This T cell receptor beta chain was recorded in a study of cytomegalovirus exposure and HLA in healthy donors. The PCR used 60 Vbeta and 13 Jbeta primers. Only in-frame clones appear in the TCRdb table, and some are missing; sequencing was by immunoSEQ multiplex PCR. The sample lists 75,000 to 100,000 clones; approximately 72% were seen once. On this clone itself: What it binds is not known.

The study's findings and limits: Despite most TCR sequences being rare, some public TCRs occurred in many donors. A later examination showed that TCR association rates differed by HLA locus, with DRB1 most and HLA-C fewest. In an earlier analysis, about 87% or about 30%: the productive usage of most TCR beta V segments. In vitro, a few CMV-associated chains proved specific for CMV antigens.

Trimming stripped 0 bases from V and 8 bases from J, with 13 bases between. The length of the CDR3 is 14 residues. From germline, CDR1 is GTSNPN and CDR2 SVGIG (reference sequence). Sequenced input: PBMCs. The chain is built from TRBV30 and TRBJ1-4; D remains unclear. This clonotype was sampled from a female donor in good health and CMV-seropositive. This CDR3 reads CAWSVGQRGEKLFF. The CDR3 region has the DNA TGTGCCTGGAGTGTAGGGCAGAGAGGGGAAAAACTGTTTTTT.